This T cell receptor beta chain came from a study of PD-1 blockade in mismatch repair-deficient tumors. On the study more broadly: Patients had about a dozen mismatch repair-deficient cancer types and were previously treated and progressing. Notes on the study in general: Tumor-resident clones, often absent from pretreatment blood, expanded after pembrolizumab and then contracted.

This clone was observed a single time. Its antigen remains unknown. TCR sequencing covered three patients who responded to pembrolizumab. Assay: immunoSEQ multiplex PCR; the TCRdb copy retains only in-frame clones and omits some. The sample contains 40,000 or so clones, approximately 88% of which appear only once. Germline assignment: CDR1 LGHNA and CDR2 YNFKEQ. Trimming took 2 bases from V and 4 from J; bases not matched to a gene: 6. CDR3 length: 16 residues. Specimen: PBMCs, collected roughly 39 weeks after starting pembrolizumab. The receptor was derived from an adult with mismatch repair-deficient cancer. J is TRBJ2-1 and V is TRBV4-2; 9 positions match TRBD2. The CDR3 reads CASSQSSSGDYNEQFF. The CDR3 DNA reads TGTGCCAGCAGCCAAAGCTCTAGCGGGGATTACAATGAGCAGTTCTTC.